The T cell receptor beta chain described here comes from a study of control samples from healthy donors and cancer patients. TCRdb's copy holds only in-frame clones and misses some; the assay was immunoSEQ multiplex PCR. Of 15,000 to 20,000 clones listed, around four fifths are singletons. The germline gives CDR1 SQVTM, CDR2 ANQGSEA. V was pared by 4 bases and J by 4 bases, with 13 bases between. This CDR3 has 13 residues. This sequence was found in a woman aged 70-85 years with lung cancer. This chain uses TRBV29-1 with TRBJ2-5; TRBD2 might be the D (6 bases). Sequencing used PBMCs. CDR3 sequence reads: CSVGTNGGETQYF. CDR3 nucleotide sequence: TGCAGCGTTGGAACGAACGGGGGAGAGACCCAGTACTTC.